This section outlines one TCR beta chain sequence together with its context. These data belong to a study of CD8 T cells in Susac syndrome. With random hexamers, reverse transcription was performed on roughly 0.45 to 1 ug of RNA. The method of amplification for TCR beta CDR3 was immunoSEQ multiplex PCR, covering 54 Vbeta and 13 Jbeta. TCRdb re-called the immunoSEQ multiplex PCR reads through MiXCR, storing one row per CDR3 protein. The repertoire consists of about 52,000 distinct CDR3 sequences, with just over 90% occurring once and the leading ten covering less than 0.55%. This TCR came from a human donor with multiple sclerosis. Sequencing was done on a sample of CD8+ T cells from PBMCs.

The CDR3 protein is CASSVRPYNEQFF. DNA of the CDR3: TGCGCCAGCAGCGTGAGACCTTACAATGAGCAGTTCTTC. This rearrangement joins TRBV5-1 to TRBJ2-1; no clear D gene. This CDR3 comprises 13 residues. Germline V CDR1 and CDR2: SGHRS, YFSETQ. Deletions cut 4 bases from V and 4 bases from J, with 9 bases between. Together with reference TRBV5-1 and TRBJ2-1, the CDR3 gives the full variable domain: KAGVTQTPRYLIKTRGQQVTLSCSPISGHRSVSWYQQTPGQGLQFLFEYFSETQRNKGNFPGRFSGRQFSNSRSEMNVSTLELGDSALYLCASSVRPYNEQFFGPGTRLTVL.